This T cell receptor (beta chain) was found in a study of CD8+ T cells in alopecia areata. TCR sequencing used cDNA made by reverse transcription of extracted RNA. Profiled with immunoSEQ multiplex PCR; TCRdb holds only in-frame clones, not every one. The table has 90,000 to 120,000 clones, 84% seen once. The treatment denotes: oral pan-JAK inhibitor, 5-10 mg twice daily. This clonotype was obtained from a human donor with alopecia areata. The sample here was CD8+ T cells sorted from blood, taken at week 24, from a patient treated with tofacitinib.

The CDR3 bases are TGCGCCAGCAGCCCGCGACTAGCGGGGAGCTACGAGCAGTACTTC. It translates to CASSPRLAGSYEQYF. This chain links TRBV4-1 with TRBJ2-7; 11 positions match TRBD2. The junction had 5 bases not matched to a gene; V was cut back by 4 bases and J by 3 bases. CDR3 size: 15 residues. Germline values: CDR1 MGHRA, CDR2 YSYEKL.